This TCR beta chain stems from a study of beta chain features in type 1 diabetes. This clone has more than one count but fewer than ten. Its specificity is not known. The entirety of the isolated RNA underwent reverse transcription, so expressed TCRB transcripts were sequenced. The method was immunoSEQ multiplex PCR; TCRdb's version includes in-frame clones alone and lacks a portion of them. The table records almost 350,000 clones, less than 9.5% of them present only once. CDR3 length: 15 residues. CDR1 and CDR2 (germline): MNHEY, SMNVEV (reference sequence). J lost 7 bases, V lost 5 bases, and 9 bases had no gene match. Study-level results: Comparison showed that naive, central memory and Treg TCRB repertoires appeared more similar among patients than among healthy donors.

This sequence was found in a young woman in good health. The chain links TRBV27 to TRBJ2-3; TRBD2 aligns across 10 bases. The sequencing input was central memory CD4+ T cells from blood. The DNA for the CDR3 is TGTGCCAGCAGTGTCTTTGGACTAGCGGTAAATACGCAGTATTTT. The encoded protein is CASSVFGLAVNTQYF.